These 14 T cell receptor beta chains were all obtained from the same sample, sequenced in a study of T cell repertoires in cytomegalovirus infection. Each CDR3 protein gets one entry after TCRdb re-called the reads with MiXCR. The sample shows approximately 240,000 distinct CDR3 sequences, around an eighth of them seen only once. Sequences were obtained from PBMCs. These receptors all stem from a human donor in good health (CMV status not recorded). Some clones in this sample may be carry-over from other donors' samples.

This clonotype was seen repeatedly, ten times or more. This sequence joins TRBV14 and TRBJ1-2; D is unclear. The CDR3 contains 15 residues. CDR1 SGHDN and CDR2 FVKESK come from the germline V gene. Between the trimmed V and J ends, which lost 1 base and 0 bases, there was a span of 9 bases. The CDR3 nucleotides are TGTGCCAGCAGCCAAGTCGGAAATACTAACTATGGCTACACCTTC. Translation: CASSQVGNTNYGYTF.

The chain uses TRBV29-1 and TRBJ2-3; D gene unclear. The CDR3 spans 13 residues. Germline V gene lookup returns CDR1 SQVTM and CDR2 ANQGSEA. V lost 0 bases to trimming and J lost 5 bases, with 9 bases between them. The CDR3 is CSVEDEVEDTQYF. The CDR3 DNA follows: TGCAGCGTTGAAGATGAGGTAGAAGATACGCAGTATTTT.

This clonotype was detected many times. CDR3 nucleotide sequence: TGTGCCAGCAGCCCCGGGACTAACCAAGAGACCCAGTACTTC. Its translation: CASSPGTNQETQYF. The chain carries TRBV6-2 or TRBV6-3 and TRBJ2-5; TRBD2 matches 7 bases. This CDR3 region has 14 residues. V gave up 6 bases and J gave up 0 bases; unmatched junction bases: 4. From germline, CDR1 is MNHEY and CDR2 SVGEGT.

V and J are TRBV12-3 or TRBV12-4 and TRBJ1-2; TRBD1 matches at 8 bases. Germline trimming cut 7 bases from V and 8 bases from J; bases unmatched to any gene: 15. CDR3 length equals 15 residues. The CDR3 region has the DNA TGTGCCAGCACTCAGGGGGGACAGGCAGCAGACGGCTACACCTTC. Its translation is CASTQGGQAADGYTF.

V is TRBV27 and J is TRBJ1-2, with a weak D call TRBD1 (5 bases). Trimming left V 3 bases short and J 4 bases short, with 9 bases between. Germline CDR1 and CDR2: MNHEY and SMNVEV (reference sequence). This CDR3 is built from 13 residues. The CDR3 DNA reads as TGTGCCAGCAGTTTTCAGGGCGGCTATGGCTACACCTTC. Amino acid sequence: CASSFQGGYGYTF.

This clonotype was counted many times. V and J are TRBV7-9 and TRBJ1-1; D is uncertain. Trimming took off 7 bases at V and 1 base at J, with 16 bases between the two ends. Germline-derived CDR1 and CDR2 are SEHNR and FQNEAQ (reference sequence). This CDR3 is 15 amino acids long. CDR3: CASIDFRVGNTEAFF. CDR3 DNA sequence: TGTGCCAGCATCGATTTTCGGGTAGGGAACACTGAAGCTTTCTTT.

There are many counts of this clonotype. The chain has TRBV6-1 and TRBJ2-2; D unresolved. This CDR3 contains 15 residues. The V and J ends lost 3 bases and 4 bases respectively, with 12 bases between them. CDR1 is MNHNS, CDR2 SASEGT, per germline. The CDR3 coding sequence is TGTGCCAGCAGTGAGTTTAACTACCTCACCGGGGAGCTGTTTTTT. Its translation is CASSEFNYLTGELFF.

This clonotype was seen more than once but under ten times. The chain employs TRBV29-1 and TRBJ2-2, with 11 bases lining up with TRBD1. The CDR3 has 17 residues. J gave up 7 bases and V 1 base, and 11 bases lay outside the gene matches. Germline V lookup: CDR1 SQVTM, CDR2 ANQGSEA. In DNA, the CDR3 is TGCAGCGTTGAAGGGGGAGGACAGGGGGCATATGGCGGGGAGCTGTTTTTT. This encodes CSVEGGGQGAYGGELFF.

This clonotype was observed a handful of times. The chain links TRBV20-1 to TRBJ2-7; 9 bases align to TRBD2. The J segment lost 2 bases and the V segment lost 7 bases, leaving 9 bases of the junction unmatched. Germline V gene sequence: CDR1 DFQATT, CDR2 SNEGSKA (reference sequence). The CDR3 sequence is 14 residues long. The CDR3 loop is CSVSGGQITYEQYF. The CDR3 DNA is TGCAGTGTTAGCGGGGGCCAAATAACCTACGAGCAGTACTTC.

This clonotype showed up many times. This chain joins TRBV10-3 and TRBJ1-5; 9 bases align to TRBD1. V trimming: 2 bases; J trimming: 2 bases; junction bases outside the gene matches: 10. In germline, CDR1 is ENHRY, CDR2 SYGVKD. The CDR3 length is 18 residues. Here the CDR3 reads CAISEKPAGQGGNQPQHF. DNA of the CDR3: TGTGCCATCAGTGAGAAACCCGCGGGACAGGGTGGCAATCAGCCCCAGCATTTT.

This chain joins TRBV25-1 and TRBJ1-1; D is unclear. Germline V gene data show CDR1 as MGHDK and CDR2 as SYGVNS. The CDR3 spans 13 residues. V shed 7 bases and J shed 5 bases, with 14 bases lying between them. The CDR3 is CASTMGHGTEAFF. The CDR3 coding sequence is TGTGCCAGCACGATGGGCCACGGGACTGAAGCTTTCTTT.

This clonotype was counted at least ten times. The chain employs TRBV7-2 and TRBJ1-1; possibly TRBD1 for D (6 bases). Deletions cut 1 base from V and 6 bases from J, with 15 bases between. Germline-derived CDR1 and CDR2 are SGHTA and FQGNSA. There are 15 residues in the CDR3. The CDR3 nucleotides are TGTGCCAGCAGCTTAGGAGGGGGGGCGAAGGCTGAAGCTTTCTTT. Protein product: CASSLGGGAKAEAFF.

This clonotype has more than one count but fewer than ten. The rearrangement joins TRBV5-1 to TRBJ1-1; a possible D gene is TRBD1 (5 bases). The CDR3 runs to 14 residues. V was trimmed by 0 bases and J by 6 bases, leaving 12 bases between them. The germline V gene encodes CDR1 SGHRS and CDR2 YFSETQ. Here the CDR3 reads CASSLAGRGAEAFF. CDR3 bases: TGCGCCAGCAGCTTGGCCGGGAGGGGTGCTGAAGCTTTCTTT.

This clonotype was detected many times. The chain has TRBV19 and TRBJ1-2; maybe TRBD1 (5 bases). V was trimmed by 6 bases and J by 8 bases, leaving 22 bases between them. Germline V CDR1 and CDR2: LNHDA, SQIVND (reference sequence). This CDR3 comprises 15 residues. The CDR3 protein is CASSEWLQGRGGYTF. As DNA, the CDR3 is TGTGCCAGTAGCGAATGGCTTCAGGGAAGAGGCGGCTACACCTTC.